This entry lists 20 T cell receptor beta chains sequenced from one sample in a study of radiation and T cells in renal cell carcinoma. TCRdb's table, derived via immunoSEQ multiplex PCR, lists solely in-frame clones and lacks some. Of about 16,000 clones listed, 45% to 65% were seen once; the top ten hold roughly 10%. The treatment: treatment-naive control, cytoreductive nephrectomy. Material: tumor tissue, obtained from a patient whose treatment was nephrectomy without radiotherapy. These receptors all stem from a man aged 35 to 55 with renal cell carcinoma.

This clone was picked up a small number of times. This chain joins TRBV9 and TRBJ2-1, with D unresolved. The germline V gene has CDR1 SGDLS and CDR2 YYNGEE. The V and J ends lost 3 bases and 10 bases respectively, with 17 bases between them. CDR3 length equals 14 residues. CDR3: CASSAFVGNREQFF. CDR3 nucleotide sequence: TGTGCCAGCAGCGCCTTTGTTGGAAACCGCGAGCAGTTCTTC.

This rearrangement joins TRBV5-1 to TRBJ1-2, with D possibly being TRBD1 (5 bases). Germline lookup yields CDR1 SGHRS and CDR2 YFSETQ. The CDR3 runs 15 residues. Deletions cut 5 bases from V and 7 bases from J, with 21 bases between. This CDR3 reads CASSLRGRVVGGYTF. The CDR3 DNA is TGCGCCAGCAGTCTTCGTGGCAGGGTAGTTGGTGGCTACACCTTC. Complete variable domain (other parts from reference TRBV5-1 and TRBJ1-2): KAGVTQTPRYLIKTRGQQVTLSCSPISGHRSVSWYQQTPGQGLQFLFEYFSETQRNKGNFPGRFSGRQFSNSRSEMNVSTLELGDSALYLCASSLRGRVVGGYTFGSGTRLTVV.

The V call is TRBV23-1, the J call TRBJ1-4; no firm D call. TRBV23-1 is placed among ORFs of uncertain function. The length of the CDR3 is 19 residues. V was clipped by 2 bases and J by 5 bases, with 24 bases between them. The CDR3 DNA follows: TGCGCCAGCAGTCAAGCAGGTAAACGGCCTGTTGCCCCCAATGAAAAACTGTTTTTT. Translated: CASSQAGKRPVAPNEKLFF.

This CDR3 is CASSPLVGETQYF. The CDR3 DNA is TGTGCCAGCTCACCACTAGTAGGAGAGACCCAGTACTTC. The V call is TRBV18, the J call TRBJ2-5; D gene unclear. The CDR3 has 13 amino acids. From germline, CDR1 is KGHSH and CDR2 LQKENI. The V and J ends lost 1 base and 4 bases respectively, with 7 bases between them.

The chain links TRBV7-9 to TRBJ2-7, with D perhaps TRBD2 (5 bases). This CDR3 contains 13 residues. Trimming removed 2 bases from V and 6 bases from J, with 11 bases in between. Per the germline V gene, CDR1 is SEHNR and CDR2 is FQNEAQ (reference sequence). The CDR3 DNA reads as TGTGCCAGCAGCTTAAGTTCCAGCGGCGAGCAGTACTTC. As protein: CASSLSSSGEQYF.

The chain has TRBV16 and TRBJ2-6; no clear D. Trimming stripped 4 bases from V and 2 bases from J, with 6 bases between. This CDR3 region has 14 residues. CDR1 and CDR2 (germline): KGHSY, FQNENV. CDR3 nucleotides: TGTGCCAGCAGCCCGTCGGCTGGGGCCAACGTCCTGACTTTC. As protein: CASSPSAGANVLTF. Full variable domain (missing parts from reference TRBV16 and TRBJ2-6): GEEVAQTPKHLVRGEGQKAKLYCAPIKGHSYVFWYQQVLKNEFKFLISFQNENVFDETGMPKERFSAKCLPNSPCSLEIQATKLEDSAVYFCASSPSAGANVLTFGAGSRLTVL.

This clone was recorded at least ten times. The V gene is TRBV6-4, the J gene TRBJ1-1; D ambiguous. Per germline, CDR1 MRHNA and CDR2 SNTAGT. The CDR3 is made up of 13 amino acids. The V end was cut by 2 bases, the J end by 5 bases, with 9 bases between. Here the CDR3 reads CASSDSLGTEAFF. The DNA of the CDR3 is TGTGCCAGCAGTGACAGCCTGGGGACTGAAGCTTTCTTT.

The genes are TRBV2 and TRBJ2-5, with D maybe TRBD1 (5 bases). The germline gives CDR1 SNHLY, CDR2 FYNNEI. V was pared by 2 bases and J by 0 bases, with 7 bases between. The CDR3 extends over 14 amino acids. This CDR3 is CASSEQGNQETQYF. CDR3 nucleotide sequence: TGTGCCAGCAGTGAACAGGGTAACCAAGAGACCCAGTACTTC.

This chain links TRBV6-1 with TRBJ2-1; D unresolved. The CDR3 runs to 17 residues. Germline values: CDR1 MNHNS, CDR2 SASEGT. Trimming cost V 4 bases and J 4 bases, with 20 bases left between them. The CDR3 sequence: CASSGGFRQIPYNEQFF. CDR3 in DNA: TGTGCCAGCAGTGGCGGCTTCCGTCAGATCCCTTACAATGAGCAGTTCTTC.

The V call is TRBV11-1, the J call TRBJ1-2, with D possibly TRBD1 on 5 matching bases. The length of the CDR3 is 13 residues. Deletions cut 5 bases from V and 4 bases from J, with 11 bases between. Germline CDR1 SGHAT, CDR2 FQDESV (reference sequence). In DNA form, the CDR3 reads TGTGCCAGCAGCCCCGGGGGAATCTATGGCTACACCTTC. As protein: CASSPGGIYGYTF.

The chain carries TRBV7-8 and TRBJ1-1; D perhaps matches TRBD1 (5 bases). Germline-derived CDR1 and CDR2 are SGHVS and FQNEAQ. The CDR3 covers 15 residues. With 3 bases removed from V and 0 bases from J, the gap between germline ends came to 11 bases. The DNA of the CDR3 is TGTGCCAGCAGCTTTGTGTGGGGGATGAACACTGAAGCTTTCTTT. Amino acids: CASSFVWGMNTEAFF.

The genes are TRBV7-2 and TRBJ1-2, with D tentatively TRBD1 (5 bases). V was cut by 1 base and J by 2 bases, with 17 bases left in between. The length of the CDR3 is 17 residues. The germline V gene encodes CDR1 SGHTA and CDR2 FQGNSA. The CDR3 DNA follows: TGTGCCAGCAGCTTAGGGGGGGGTGAGGTCTTGAACTATGGCTACACCTTC. Amino acids: CASSLGGGEVLNYGYTF.

This clone has a handful of counts. The gene calls are TRBV7-2 and TRBJ1-2, with 7 bases lining up with TRBD1. CDR1 SGHTA and CDR2 FQGNSA come from the germline V gene. Germline trimming cut 5 bases from V and 0 bases from J; bases unmatched to any gene: 3. The CDR3 has 14 residues. CDR3 in DNA: TGTGCCAGCAGCCGACAGGGATCTAACTATGGCTACACCTTC. Residues: CASSRQGSNYGYTF.

This chain links TRBV5-1 with TRBJ2-7, with D perhaps TRBD2 (6 bases). The CDR3 has 15 amino acids. Trimming took 0 bases from V and 2 from J, leaving 12 bases between them. From germline, CDR1 is SGHRS and CDR2 YFSETQ. This CDR3 is CASSLVAGLTYEQYF. CDR3 sequence (DNA): TGCGCCAGCAGCTTGGTGGCGGGGTTAACCTACGAGCAGTACTTC.

The V call is TRBV7-2, the J call TRBJ1-5, with D maybe TRBD1 (6 bases). There are 15 residues in the CDR3. V was trimmed by 1 base and J by 6 bases, leaving 13 bases between them. Germline CDR1 SGHTA, CDR2 FQGNSA. This chain's CDR3 is CASSLDGGAGQPQHF. The DNA of the CDR3 is TGTGCCAGCAGCTTAGATGGGGGGGCAGGTCAGCCCCAGCATTTT.

This chain uses TRBV18 with TRBJ2-5; D ambiguous. Germline V gene lookup returns CDR1 KGHSH and CDR2 LQKENI. The CDR3 spans 14 residues. Trimming removed 2 bases from V and 5 bases from J, with 12 bases in between. CDR3 DNA sequence: TGTGCCAGCTCACCAGGGCGACTTCCGGAGACCCAGTACTTC. Translated: CASSPGRLPETQYF.

The rearrangement links TRBV7-2 to TRBJ1-6; unclear D gene. This CDR3 spans 14 amino acids. The V end was cut by 6 bases, the J end by 7 bases, with 13 bases between. Germline V lookup: CDR1 SGHTA, CDR2 FQGNSA. CDR3 coding DNA: TGTGCCAGCAGAATCGGGGTCGGAAATTCACCCCTCCACTTT. Protein sequence: CASRIGVGNSPLHF.

V gene TRBV2 combines with J gene TRBJ2-3, with 7 bases matching TRBD2. Germline lookup yields CDR1 SNHLY and CDR2 FYNNEI. The CDR3 runs to 14 residues. After removal of 6 bases from V and 5 bases from J, the junction contained 8 bases not matched to a gene. The CDR3 DNA is TGTGCCAGCAGGACTAGCCCAGGCCGAGATACGCAGTATTTT. Protein sequence: CASRTSPGRDTQYF.

The chain carries TRBV27 and TRBJ2-7; no reliable D call. Deletions cut 6 bases from V and 3 bases from J, with 15 bases between. Germline CDR1 is MNHEY and CDR2 is SMNVEV (reference sequence). The CDR3 runs 14 residues. The CDR3 nucleotides are TGTGCCAGCAGCCTAGACGCGGAACGCTACGAGCAGTACTTC. Translation: CASSLDAERYEQYF.

V and J are TRBV6-4 and TRBJ1-6, with 8 bases that match TRBD1. Germline V gene lookup returns CDR1 MRHNA and CDR2 SNTAGT. The CDR3 runs to 15 residues. V lost 6 bases, J lost 7 bases, and 8 bases stayed unmatched. The CDR3 region has the DNA TGTGCCAGCAGCCAGTACAGGGGGGCGAATTCACCCCTCCACTTT. It encodes CASSQYRGANSPLHF.